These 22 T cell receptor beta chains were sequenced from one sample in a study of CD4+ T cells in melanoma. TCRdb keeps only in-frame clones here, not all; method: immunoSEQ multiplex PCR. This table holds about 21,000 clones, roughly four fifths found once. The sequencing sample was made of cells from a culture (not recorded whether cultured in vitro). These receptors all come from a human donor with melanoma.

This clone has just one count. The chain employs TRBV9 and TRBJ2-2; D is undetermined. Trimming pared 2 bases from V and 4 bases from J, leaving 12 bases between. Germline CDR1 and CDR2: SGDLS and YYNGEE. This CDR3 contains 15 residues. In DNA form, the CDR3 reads TGTGCCAGCAGCGTGGAATGGGGTCTCACCGGGGAGCTGTTTTTT. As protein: CASSVEWGLTGELFF.

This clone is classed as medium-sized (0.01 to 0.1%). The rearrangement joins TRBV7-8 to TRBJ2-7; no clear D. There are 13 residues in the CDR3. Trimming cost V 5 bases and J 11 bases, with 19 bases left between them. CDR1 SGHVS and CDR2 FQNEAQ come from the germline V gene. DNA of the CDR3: TGTGCCAGCAGCCAAATTATGGGTCAGCGCGAGTACTTC. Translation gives CASSQIMGQREYF.

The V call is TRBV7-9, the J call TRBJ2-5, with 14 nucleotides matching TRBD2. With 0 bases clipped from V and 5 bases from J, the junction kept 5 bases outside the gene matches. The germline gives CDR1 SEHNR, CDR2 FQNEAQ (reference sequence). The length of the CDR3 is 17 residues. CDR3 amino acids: CASSLATSGGAGETQYF. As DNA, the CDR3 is TGTGCCAGCAGCTTAGCGACTAGCGGGGGGGCCGGGGAGACCCAGTACTTC.

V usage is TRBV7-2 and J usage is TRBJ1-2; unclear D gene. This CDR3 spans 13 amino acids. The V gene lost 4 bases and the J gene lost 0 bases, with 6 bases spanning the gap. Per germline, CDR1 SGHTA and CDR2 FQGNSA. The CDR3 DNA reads TGTGCCAGCAGCTACAGCTCTAACTATGGCTACACCTTC. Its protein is CASSYSSNYGYTF.

In nucleotides, the CDR3 is TGTGCCAGTAGTACTTCTGGAAACACCATATATTTT. This translates into CASSTSGNTIYF. The V call is TRBV19, the J call TRBJ1-3; D is unclear. The CDR3 has 12 residues. V was trimmed by 4 bases and J by 1 base, leaving 2 bases between them. Germline assignment: CDR1 LNHDA and CDR2 SQIVND (reference sequence).

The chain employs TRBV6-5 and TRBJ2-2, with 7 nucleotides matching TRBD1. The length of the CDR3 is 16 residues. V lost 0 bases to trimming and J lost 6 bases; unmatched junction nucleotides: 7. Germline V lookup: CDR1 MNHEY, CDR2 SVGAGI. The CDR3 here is CASSYSSTGWAGELFF. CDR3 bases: TGTGCCAGCAGTTACTCTTCGACAGGGTGGGCCGGGGAGCTGTTTTTT.

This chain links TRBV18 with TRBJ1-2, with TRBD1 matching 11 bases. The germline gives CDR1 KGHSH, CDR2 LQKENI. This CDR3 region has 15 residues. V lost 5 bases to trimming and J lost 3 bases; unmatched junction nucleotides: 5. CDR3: CASSAGQGADYGYTF. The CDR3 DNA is TGTGCCAGCTCAGCAGGACAGGGGGCCGACTATGGCTACACCTTC.

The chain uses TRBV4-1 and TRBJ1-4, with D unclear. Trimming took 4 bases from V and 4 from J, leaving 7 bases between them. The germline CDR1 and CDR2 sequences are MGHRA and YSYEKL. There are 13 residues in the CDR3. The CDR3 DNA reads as TGCGCCAGCAGCCGATCTTTTAATGAAAAACTGTTTTTT. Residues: CASSRSFNEKLFF.

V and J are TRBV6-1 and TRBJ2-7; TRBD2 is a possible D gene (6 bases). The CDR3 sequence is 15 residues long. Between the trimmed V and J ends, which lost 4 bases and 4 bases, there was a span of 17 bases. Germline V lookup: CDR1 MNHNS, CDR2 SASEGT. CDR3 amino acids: CASSGPLGSWYEQYF. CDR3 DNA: TGTGCCAGCAGTGGGCCCCTCGGGAGTTGGTACGAGCAGTACTTC.

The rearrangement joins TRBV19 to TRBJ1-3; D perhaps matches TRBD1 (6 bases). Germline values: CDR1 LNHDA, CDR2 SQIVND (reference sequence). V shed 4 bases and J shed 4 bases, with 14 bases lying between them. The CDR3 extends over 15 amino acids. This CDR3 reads CASSTGRDMGNTIYF. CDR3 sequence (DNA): TGTGCCAGTAGTACAGGCCGGGACATGGGAAACACCATATATTTT.

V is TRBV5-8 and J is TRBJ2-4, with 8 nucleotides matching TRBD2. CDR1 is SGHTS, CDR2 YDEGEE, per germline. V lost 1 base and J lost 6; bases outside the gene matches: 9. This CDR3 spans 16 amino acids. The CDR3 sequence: CASSLRGIGGANIQYF. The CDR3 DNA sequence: TGTGCCAGCAGCTTGCGTGGGATCGGGGGGGCAAACATTCAGTACTTC.

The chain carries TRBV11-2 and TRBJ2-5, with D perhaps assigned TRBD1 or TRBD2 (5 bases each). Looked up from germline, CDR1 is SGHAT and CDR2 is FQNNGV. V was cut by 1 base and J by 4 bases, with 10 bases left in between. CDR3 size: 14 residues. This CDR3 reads CASSLAGRGETQYF. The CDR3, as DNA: TGTGCCAGCAGCTTAGCAGGGAGAGGAGAGACCCAGTACTTC.

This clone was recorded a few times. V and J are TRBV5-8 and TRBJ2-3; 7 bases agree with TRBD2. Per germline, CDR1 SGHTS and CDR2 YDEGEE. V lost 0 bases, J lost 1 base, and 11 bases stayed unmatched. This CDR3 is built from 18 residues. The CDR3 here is CASSLGRGVTSGTDTQYF. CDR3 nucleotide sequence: TGTGCCAGCAGCTTGGGTCGGGGGGTAACGTCTGGCACAGATACGCAGTATTTT.

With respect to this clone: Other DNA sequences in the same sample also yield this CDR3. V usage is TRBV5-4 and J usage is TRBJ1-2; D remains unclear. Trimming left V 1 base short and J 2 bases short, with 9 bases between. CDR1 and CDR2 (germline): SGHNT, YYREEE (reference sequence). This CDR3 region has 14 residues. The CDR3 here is CASSLRGYNYGYTF. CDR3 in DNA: TGTGCCAGCAGCTTGCGAGGGTACAACTATGGCTACACCTTC.

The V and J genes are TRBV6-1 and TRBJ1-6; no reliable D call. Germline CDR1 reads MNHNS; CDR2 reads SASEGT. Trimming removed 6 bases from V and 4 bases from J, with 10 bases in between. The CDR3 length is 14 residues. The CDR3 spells CASRSGPYNSPLHF. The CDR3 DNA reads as TGTGCCAGCAGGTCCGGACCATATAATTCACCCCTCCACTTT.

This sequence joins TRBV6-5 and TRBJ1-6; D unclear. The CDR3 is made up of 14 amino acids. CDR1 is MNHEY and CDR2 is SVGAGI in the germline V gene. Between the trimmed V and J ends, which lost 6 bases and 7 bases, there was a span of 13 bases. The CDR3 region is CASSLGDPNSPLHF. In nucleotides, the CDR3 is TGTGCCAGCAGCTTGGGCGACCCAAATTCACCCCTCCACTTT.

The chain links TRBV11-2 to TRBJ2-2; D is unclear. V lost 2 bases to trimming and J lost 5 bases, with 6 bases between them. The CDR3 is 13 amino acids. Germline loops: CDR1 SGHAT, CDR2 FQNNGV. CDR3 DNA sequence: TGTGCCAGCAGCTTATGGATGACCGGGGAGCTGTTTTTT. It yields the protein CASSLWMTGELFF.

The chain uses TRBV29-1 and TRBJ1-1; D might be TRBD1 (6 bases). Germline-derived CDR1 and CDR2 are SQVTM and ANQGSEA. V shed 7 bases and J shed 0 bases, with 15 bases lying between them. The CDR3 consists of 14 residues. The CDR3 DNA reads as TGCAGCGGTATTCGACAGGTGATGAACACTGAAGCTTTCTTT. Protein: CSGIRQVMNTEAFF.

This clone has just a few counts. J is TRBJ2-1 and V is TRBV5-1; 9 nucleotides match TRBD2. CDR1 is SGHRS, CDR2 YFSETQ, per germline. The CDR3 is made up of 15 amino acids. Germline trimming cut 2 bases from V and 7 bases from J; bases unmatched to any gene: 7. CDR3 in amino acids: CASSLTGAGGNEQFF. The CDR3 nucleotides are TGCGCCAGCAGCTTAACCGGGGCGGGGGGGAATGAGCAGTTCTTC.

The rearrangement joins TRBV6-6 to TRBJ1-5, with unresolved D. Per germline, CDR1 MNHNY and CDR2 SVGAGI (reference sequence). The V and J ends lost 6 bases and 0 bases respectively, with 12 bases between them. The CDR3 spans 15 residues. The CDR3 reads CASSPSLHSNQPQHF. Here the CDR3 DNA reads TGTGCCAGCAGCCCCAGCTTACATAGCAATCAGCCCCAGCATTTT.

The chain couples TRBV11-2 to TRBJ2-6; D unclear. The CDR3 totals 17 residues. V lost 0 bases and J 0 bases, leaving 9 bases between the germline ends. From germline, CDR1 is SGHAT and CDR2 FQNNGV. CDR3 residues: CASSLDQQSSGANVLTF. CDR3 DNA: TGTGCCAGCAGCTTAGATCAGCAGAGCTCTGGGGCCAACGTCCTGACTTTC.

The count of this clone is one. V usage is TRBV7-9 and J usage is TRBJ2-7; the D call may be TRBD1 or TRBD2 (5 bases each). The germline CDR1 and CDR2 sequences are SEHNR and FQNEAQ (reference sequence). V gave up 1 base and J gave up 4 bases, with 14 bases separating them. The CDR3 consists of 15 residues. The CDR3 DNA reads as TGTGCCAGCAGCTTAGTCGAGGGGATCAGGTACGAGCAGTACTTC. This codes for CASSLVEGIRYEQYF. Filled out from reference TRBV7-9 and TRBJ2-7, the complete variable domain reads DTGVSQNPRHKITKRGQNVTFRCDPISEHNRLYWYRQTLGQGPEFLTYFQNEAQLEKSRLLSDRFSAERPKGSFSTLEIQRTEQGDSAMYLCASSLVEGIRYEQYFGPGTRLTVT.